This T cell receptor beta chain was observed in a study of cytomegalovirus exposure and HLA in healthy donors. Overall study: Genotyping showed 75% to 90% of almost 400 donors falling in the Caucasian-associated ancestry cluster.

Amplification used 60 Vbeta primers and 13 Jbeta primers. Profiling relied on immunoSEQ multiplex PCR, and the TCRdb table lists in-frame clones only, not all of them. The data contain 150,000 to 200,000 clones, roughly 80% of them singletons. Details on this clone: The antigen is undetermined.

The CDR3 has 13 amino acids. V dropped 5 bases and J dropped 4 bases, with 11 bases sitting between them. Germline-derived CDR1 and CDR2 are MNHEY and SVGAGI. General study points: Later analysis revealed greater clonal expansion in HLA-associated TCR beta chains than in equally common others. TRBV6-2, TRBV6-3 and some other V segments were excluded as indistinguishable. Later genetic work tied a missense DCLRE1C variant to beta-chain V and J trimming.

The gene calls are TRBV6-5 and TRBJ1-2; D not resolved. What was sequenced was PBMCs. This clonotype was sampled from a girl between 10 and 17 years old in good health and CMV-seropositive. CDR3 in amino acids: CASSPRRGYGYTF. The CDR3 region has the DNA TGTGCCAGCAGTCCTCGACGCGGCTATGGCTACACCTTC.